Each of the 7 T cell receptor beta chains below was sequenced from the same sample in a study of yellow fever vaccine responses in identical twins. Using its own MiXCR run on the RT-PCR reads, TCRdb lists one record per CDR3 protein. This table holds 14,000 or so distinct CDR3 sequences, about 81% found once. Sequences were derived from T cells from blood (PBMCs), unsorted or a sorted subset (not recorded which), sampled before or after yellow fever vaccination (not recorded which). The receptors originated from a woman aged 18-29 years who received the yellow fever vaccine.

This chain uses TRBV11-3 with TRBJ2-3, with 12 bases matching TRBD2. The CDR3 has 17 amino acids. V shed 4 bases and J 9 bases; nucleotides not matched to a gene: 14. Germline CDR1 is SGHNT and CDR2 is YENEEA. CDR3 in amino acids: CASSSAALAGGRRTQYF. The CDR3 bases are TGTGCCAGCAGCTCCGCGGCCCTAGCGGGAGGGCGGAGGACGCAGTATTTT.

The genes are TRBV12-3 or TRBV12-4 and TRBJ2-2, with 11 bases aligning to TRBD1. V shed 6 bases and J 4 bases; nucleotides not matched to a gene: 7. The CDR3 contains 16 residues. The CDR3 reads CASRSGQGAGTGELFF. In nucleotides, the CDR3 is TGTGCCAGCAGATCCGGACAGGGGGCGGGCACCGGGGAGCTGTTTTTT.

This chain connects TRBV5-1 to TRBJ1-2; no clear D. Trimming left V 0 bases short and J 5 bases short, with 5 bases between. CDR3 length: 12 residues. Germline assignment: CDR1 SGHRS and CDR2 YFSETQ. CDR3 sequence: CASSLAGYGYTF. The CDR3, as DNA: TGCGCCAGCAGCTTGGCTGGATATGGCTACACCTTC.

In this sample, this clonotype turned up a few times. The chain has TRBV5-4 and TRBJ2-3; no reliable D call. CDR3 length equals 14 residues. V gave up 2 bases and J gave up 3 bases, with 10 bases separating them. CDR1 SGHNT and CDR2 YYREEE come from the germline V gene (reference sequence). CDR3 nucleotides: TGTGCCAGCAGCTTAATTGGTGGGACAGATACGCAGTATTTT. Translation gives CASSLIGGTDTQYF.

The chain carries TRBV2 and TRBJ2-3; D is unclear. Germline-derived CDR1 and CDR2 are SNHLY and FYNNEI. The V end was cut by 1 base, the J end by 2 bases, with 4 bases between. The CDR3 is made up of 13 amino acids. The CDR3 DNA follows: TGTGCCAGCAGTGAAGACACCACAGATACGCAGTATTTT. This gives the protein CASSEDTTDTQYF.

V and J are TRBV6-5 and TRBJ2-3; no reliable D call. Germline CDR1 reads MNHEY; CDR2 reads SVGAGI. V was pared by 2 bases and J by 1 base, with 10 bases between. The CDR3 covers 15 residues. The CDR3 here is CASSYIGSGTDTQYF. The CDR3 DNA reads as TGTGCCAGCAGTTACATAGGATCAGGCACAGATACGCAGTATTTT.

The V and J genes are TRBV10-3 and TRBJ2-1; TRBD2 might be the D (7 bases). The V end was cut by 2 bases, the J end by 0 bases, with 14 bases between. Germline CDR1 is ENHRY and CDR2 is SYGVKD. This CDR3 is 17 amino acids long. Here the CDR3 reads CAISEQGLAASYNEQFF. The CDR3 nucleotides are TGTGCCATCAGTGAGCAGGGGCTAGCGGCCTCCTACAATGAGCAGTTCTTC.